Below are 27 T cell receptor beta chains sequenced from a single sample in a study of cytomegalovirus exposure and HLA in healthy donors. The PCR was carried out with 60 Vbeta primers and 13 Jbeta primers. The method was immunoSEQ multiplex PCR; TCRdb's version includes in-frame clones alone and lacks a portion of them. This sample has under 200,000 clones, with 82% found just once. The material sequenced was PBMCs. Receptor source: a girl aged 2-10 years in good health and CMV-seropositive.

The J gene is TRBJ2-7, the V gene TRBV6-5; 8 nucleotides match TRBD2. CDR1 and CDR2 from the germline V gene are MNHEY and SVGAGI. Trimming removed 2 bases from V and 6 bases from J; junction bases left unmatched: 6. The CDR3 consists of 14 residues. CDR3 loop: CASSYLSGGGEQYF. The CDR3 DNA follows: TGTGCCAGCAGTTACCTTTCGGGAGGGGGCGAGCAGTACTTC.

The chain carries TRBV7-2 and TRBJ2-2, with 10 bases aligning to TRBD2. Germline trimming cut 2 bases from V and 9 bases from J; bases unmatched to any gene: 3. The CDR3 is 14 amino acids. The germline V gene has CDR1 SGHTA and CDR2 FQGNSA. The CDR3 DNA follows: TGTGCCAGCAGCTTAACACTAGCGGGACGGGAGCTGTTTTTT. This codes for CASSLTLAGRELFF.

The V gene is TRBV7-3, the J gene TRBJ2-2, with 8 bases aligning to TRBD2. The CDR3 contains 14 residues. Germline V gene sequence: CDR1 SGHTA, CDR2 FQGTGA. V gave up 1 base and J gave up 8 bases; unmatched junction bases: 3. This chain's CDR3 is CASSLIGRGGELFF. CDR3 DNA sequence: TGTGCCAGCAGCTTAATCGGGAGGGGAGGGGAGCTGTTTTTT.

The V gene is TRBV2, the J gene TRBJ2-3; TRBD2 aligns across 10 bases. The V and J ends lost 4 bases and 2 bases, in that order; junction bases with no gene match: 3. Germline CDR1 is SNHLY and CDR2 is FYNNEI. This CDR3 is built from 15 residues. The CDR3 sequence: CASSGLAGNTDTQYF. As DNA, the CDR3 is TGTGCCAGCAGTGGACTAGCGGGTAACACAGATACGCAGTATTTT.

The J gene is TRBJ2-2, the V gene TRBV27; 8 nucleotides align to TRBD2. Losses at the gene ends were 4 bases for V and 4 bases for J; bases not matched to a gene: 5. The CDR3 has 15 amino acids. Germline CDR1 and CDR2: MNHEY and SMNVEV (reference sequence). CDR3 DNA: TGTGCCAGCAGTTCCCTAGCGGGCACCACCGGGGAGCTGTTTTTT. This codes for CASSSLAGTTGELFF.

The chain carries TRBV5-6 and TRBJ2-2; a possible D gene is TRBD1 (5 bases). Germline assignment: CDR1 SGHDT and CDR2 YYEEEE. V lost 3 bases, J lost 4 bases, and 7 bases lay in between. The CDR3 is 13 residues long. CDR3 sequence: CASSWTSTGELFF. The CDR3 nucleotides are TGTGCCAGCAGCTGGACATCCACCGGGGAGCTGTTTTTT.

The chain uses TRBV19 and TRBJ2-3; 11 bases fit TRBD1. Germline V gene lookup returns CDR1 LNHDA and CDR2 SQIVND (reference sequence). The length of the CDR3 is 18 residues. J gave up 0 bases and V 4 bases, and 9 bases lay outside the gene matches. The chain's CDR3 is CASSTLDRGQGSTDTQYF. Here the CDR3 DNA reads TGTGCCAGTAGTACCCTGGACAGGGGGCAGGGGAGCACAGATACGCAGTATTTT.

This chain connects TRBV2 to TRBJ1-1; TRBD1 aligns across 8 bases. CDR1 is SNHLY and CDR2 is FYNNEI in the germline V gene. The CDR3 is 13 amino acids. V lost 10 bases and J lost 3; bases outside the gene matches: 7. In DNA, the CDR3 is TGTGCCATAAAGACAGGGGAGGACACTGAAGCTTTCTTT. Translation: CAIKTGEDTEAFF.

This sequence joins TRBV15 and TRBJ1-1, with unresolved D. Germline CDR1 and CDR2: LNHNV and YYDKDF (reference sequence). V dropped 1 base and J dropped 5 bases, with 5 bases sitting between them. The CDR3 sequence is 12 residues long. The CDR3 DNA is TGTGCCACCAGCAGAGCAGAAACTGAAGCTTTCTTT. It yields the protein CATSRAETEAFF.

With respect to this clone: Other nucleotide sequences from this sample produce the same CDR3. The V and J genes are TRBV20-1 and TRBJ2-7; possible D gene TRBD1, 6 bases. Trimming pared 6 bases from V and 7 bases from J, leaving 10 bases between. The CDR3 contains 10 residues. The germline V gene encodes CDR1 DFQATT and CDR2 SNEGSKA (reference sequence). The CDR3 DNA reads TGCAGTGCCCTAAGGGGGGAGCAGTACTTC. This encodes CSALRGEQYF.

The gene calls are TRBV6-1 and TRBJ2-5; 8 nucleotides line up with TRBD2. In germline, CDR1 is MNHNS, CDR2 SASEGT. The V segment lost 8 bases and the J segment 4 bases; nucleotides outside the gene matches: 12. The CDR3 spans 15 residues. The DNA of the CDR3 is TGTGCCAGCTTCAACATCGGACTAGCACGAGAGACCCAGTACTTC. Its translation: CASFNIGLARETQYF.

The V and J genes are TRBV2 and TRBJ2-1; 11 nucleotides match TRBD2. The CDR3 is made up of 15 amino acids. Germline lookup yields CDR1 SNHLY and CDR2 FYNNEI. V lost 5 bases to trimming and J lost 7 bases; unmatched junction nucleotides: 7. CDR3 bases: TGTGCCAGCAGTTTGAGTAGCGGGAGGGCAAATGAGCAGTTCTTC. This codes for CASSLSSGRANEQFF.

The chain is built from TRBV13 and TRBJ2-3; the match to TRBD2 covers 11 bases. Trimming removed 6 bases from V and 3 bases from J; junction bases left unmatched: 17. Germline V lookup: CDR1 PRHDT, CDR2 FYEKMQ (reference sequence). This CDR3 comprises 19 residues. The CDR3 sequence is CASSQNGPLAGDQTDTQYF. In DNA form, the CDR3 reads TGTGCCAGCAGTCAAAATGGCCCACTAGCGGGAGACCAGACAGATACGCAGTATTTT. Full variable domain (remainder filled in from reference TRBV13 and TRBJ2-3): AAGVIQSPRHLIKEKRETATLKCYPIPRHDTVYWYQQGPGQDPQFLISFYEKMQSDKGSIPDRFSAQQFSDYHSELNMSSLELGDSALYFCASSQNGPLAGDQTDTQYFGPGTRLTVL.

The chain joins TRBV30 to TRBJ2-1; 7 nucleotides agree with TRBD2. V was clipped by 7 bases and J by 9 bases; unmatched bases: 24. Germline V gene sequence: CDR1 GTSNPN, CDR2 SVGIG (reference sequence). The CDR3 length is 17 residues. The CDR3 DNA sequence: TGTGCCTTCCTAGGGACGCAGCGGGATAGTTGGCTCGGTGAGCAGTTCTTC. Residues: CAFLGTQRDSWLGEQFF.

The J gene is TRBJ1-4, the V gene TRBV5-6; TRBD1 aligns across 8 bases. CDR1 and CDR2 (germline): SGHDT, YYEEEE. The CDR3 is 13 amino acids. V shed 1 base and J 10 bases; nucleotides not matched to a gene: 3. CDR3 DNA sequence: TGTGCCAGCAGCTTGCGACAGGGGCTAAAACTGTTTTTT. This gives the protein CASSLRQGLKLFF.

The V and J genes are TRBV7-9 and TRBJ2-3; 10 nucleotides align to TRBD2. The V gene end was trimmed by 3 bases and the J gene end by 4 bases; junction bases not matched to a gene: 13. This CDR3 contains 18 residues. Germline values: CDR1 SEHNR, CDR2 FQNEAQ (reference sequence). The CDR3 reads CASSFPSGSRRASDTQYF. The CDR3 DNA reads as TGTGCCAGCAGCTTCCCTAGCGGGAGTAGAAGAGCGTCAGATACGCAGTATTTT.

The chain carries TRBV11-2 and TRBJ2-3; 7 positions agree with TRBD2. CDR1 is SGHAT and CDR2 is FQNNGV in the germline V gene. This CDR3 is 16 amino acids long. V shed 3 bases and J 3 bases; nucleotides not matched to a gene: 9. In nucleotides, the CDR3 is TGTGCCAGCAGCTTTACTAGCGCCCAAGGTACAGATACGCAGTATTTT. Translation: CASSFTSAQGTDTQYF.

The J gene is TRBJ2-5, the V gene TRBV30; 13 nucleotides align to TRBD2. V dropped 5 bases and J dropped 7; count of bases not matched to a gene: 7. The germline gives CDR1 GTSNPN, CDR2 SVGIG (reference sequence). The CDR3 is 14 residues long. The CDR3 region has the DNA TGTGCCTGGCGGGGACTAGCGGGACGAGGGACCCAGTACTTC. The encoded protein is CAWRGLAGRGTQYF.

The CDR3 bases are TGTGCCAGCAGCCCAGCTGGGTCGGACAGAAAGACCTATGCGGGCTACACCTTC. Encoded protein: CASSPAGSDRKTYAGYTF. J is TRBJ1-2 and V is TRBV7-9; a weak D match, TRBD1 (6 bases). Germline CDR1 SEHNR, CDR2 FQNEAQ (reference sequence). Between the trimmed V and J ends, which lost 5 bases and 8 bases, there was a span of 30 bases. The CDR3 contains 18 residues.

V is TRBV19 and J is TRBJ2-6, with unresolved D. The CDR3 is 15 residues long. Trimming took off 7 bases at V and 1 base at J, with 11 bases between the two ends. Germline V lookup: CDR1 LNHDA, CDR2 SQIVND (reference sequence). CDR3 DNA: TGTGCCAGTACCCCCCTCGGGTCTGGGGCCAACGTCCTGACTTTC. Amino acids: CASTPLGSGANVLTF.

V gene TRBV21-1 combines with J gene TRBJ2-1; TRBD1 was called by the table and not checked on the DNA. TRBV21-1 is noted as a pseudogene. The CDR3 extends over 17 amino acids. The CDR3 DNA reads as TGTGCCAGCAGCAAAGTTAGAGGCAGGGGAGACTACAATGAGCAGTTCTTC. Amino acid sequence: CASSKVRGRGDYNEQFF.

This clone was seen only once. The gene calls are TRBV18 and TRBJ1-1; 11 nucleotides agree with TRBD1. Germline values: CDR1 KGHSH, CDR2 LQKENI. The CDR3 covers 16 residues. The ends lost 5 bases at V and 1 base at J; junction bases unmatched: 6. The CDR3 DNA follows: TGTGCCAGCTCATACGGACAGGGGGCTACGAACACTGAAGCTTTCTTT. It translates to CASSYGQGATNTEAFF.

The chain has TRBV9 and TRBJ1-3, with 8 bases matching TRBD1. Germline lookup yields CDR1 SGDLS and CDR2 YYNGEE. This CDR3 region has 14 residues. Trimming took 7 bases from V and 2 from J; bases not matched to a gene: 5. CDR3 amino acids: CASAPGQAGNTIYF. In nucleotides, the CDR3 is TGTGCCAGCGCACCGGGACAGGCTGGAAACACCATATATTTT.

The CDR3 loop reads CSAVGQGLAGAGDEQYF. The CDR3 DNA follows: TGCAGCGCCGTGGGGCAAGGACTAGCGGGAGCGGGGGACGAGCAGTACTTC. The rearrangement joins TRBV29-1 to TRBJ2-7; 13 bases are shared with TRBD2. The CDR3 is 17 amino acids. Germline lookup yields CDR1 SQVTM and CDR2 ANQGSEA. V was pared by 7 bases and J by 5 bases, with 17 bases of the junction left unmatched.

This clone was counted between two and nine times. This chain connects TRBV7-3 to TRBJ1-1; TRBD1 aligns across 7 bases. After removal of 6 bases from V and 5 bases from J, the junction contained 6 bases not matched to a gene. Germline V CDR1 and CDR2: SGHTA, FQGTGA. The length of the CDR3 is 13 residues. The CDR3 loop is CASSLQGTTEAFF. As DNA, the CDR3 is TGTGCCAGCAGTTTACAGGGGACGACTGAAGCTTTCTTT.

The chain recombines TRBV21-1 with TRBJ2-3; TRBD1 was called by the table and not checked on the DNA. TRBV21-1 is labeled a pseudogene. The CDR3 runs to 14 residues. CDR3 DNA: TGTGCCAGCAGCAAAGAGGAACAGGCAGATACGCAGTATTTT. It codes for CASSKEEQADTQYF.

The CDR3 DNA reads as TGTGCCAGCAGCTTCGTCGCCCAGGGCTCTGGAAACACCATATATTTT. This encodes CASSFVAQGSGNTIYF. V usage is TRBV7-9 and J usage is TRBJ1-3, with a tentative D call TRBD1 (5 bases). The CDR3 is 16 residues long. CDR1 is SEHNR, CDR2 FQNEAQ, per germline (reference sequence). The V end was cut by 3 bases, the J end by 0 bases, with 12 bases between.